This entry is about one T cell receptor beta chain. Antigen specificity is unknown. V lost 6 bases, J lost 7 bases, and 8 bases stayed unmatched. The length of the CDR3 is 13 residues. The source of the sample is a study of blood T cells in healthy people across ages. Drawing of peripheral blood yielded approximately 10 milliliters from each donor. Study-wide points: More naive CD4+ cells and higher diversity were found in long-lived than in aged donors. Unknown donor CMV status possibly confounded expanded clonotype changes.

Next came a second PCR, run for roughly 6 to 11 cycles, which used a sample-barcoded 5' primer along with a J-beta primer mix. TCRdb used MiXCR to reprocess the 5' RACE reads, holding one entry per CDR3 protein. The sample lists some 900,000 distinct CDR3 sequences, around 28% occurring once. Source material: blood. This chain links TRBV12-3 or TRBV12-4 with TRBJ1-2; 7 nucleotides agree with TRBD1. The sequence was obtained from a woman of 80 years or more in good health. CDR3: CASSLTGKGGYTF. The CDR3 DNA sequence: TGTGCCAGCAGCTTGACAGGGAAGGGTGGCTACACCTTC.